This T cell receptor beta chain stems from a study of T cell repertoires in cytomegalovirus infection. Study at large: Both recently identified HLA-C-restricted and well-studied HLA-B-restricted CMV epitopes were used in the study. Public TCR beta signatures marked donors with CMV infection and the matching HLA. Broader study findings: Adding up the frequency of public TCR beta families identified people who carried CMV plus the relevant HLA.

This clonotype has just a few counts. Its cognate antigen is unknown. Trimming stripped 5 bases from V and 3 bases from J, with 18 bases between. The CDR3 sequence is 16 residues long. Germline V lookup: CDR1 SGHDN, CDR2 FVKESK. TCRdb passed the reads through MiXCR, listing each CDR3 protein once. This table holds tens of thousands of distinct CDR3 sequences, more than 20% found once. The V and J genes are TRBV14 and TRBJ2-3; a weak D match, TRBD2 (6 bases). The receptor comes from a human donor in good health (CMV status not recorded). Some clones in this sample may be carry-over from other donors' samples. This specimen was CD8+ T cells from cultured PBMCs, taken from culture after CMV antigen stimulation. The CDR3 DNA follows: TGTGCCAGCAGCTCTCGGGCTCTGGGAGGAACAGATACGCAGTATTTT. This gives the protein CASSSRALGGTDTQYF.